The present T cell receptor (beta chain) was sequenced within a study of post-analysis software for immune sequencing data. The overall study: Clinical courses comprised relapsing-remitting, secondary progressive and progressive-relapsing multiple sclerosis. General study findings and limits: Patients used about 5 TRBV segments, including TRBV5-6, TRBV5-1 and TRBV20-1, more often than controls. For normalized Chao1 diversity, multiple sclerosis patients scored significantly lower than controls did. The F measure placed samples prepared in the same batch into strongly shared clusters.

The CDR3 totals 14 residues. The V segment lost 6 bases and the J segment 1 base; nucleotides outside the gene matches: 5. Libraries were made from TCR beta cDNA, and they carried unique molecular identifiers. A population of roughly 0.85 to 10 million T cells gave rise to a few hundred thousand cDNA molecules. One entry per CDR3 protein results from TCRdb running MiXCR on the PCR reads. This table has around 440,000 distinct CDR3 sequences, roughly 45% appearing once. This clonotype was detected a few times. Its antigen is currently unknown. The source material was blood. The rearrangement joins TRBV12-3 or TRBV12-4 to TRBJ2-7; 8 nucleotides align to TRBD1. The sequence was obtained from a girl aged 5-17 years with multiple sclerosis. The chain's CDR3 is CASSLDRESYEQYF. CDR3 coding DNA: TGTGCCAGCAGCTTGGACAGGGAGTCCTACGAGCAGTACTTC.